This T cell receptor (beta chain) was documented in a study of OX40 agonist ivuxolimab in advanced cancers. Across the study: The drug used for patients, ivuxolimab, was an agonistic anti-OX40 (CD134) antibody.

Profiling relied on immunoSEQ multiplex PCR, and the TCRdb table lists in-frame clones only, not all of them. The table lists 95,000 to 120,000 clones, roughly 90% of them singletons. This clone occurred once. V lost 6 bases to trimming and J lost 3 bases, with 3 bases between them. The CDR3 is made up of 10 amino acids. CDR1 MNHNS and CDR2 SASEGT come from the germline V gene. Sequencing used CD4+ or CD8+ T cells sorted from blood, obtained in a trial of the OX40 agonist ivuxolimab. The TCR sequence derives from an adult with an advanced solid tumor such as melanoma, head and neck, liver or kidney cancer. The V and J genes are TRBV6-1 and TRBJ2-7, with D uncertain. Here the CDR3 reads CASSHYEQYF. The CDR3 DNA reads TGTGCCAGCAGCCACTACGAGCAGTACTTC.